Below are 16 T cell receptor beta chains sequenced from a single sample in a study of blood T cell repertoires in COVID-19. Sequencing was performed with immunoSEQ multiplex PCR; in TCRdb, only in-frame clones are kept and a portion is missing. The sample lists tens of thousands of clones; 70% to 90% were seen once. The sequenced sample consisted of peripheral blood. The receptors stem from a woman in her sixties or seventies with acute or convalescent COVID-19.

The V call is TRBV4-1, the J call TRBJ1-2; D is ambiguous. This CDR3 spans 12 amino acids. The V gene lost 2 bases and the J gene lost 4 bases, with 5 bases spanning the gap. Germline V gives CDR1 MGHRA, CDR2 YSYEKL. The CDR3 DNA sequence: TGCGCCAGCAGCCAACCGGGCTATGGCTACACCTTC. Protein product: CASSQPGYGYTF.

V is TRBV30 and J is TRBJ1-5; 12 nucleotides agree with TRBD1. Looked up from germline, CDR1 is GTSNPN and CDR2 is SVGIG (reference sequence). The CDR3 is 16 residues long. J was trimmed by 2 bases and V by 3 bases; bases with no gene match: 5. The CDR3 DNA follows: TGTGCCTGGAGCGGGACAGGGGGCAGCGGCAATCAGCCCCAGCATTTT. Its protein product is CAWSGTGGSGNQPQHF.

The chain combines TRBV4-1 with TRBJ2-3, with TRBD2 matching 9 bases. The CDR3 is 18 amino acids. Germline CDR1 and CDR2: MGHRA and YSYEKL. V was pared by 4 bases and J by 2 bases, with 13 bases of the junction left unmatched. The CDR3 sequence is CASSRLALSGGFTDTQYF. CDR3 coding DNA: TGCGCCAGCAGCCGACTAGCGCTCAGCGGGGGGTTCACAGATACGCAGTATTTT.

The chain joins TRBV21-1 to TRBJ1-1; the table's D call of TRBD1 was not tested on the DNA. TRBV21-1 is a known pseudogene. This CDR3 region has 15 residues. The CDR3 protein is CASSNPGIETKSAFF. In DNA, the CDR3 is TGTGCCAGCAGCAACCCAGGGATTGAAACGAAGTCGGCTTTCTTT.

The chain uses TRBV6-5 and TRBJ1-1; possible D gene TRBD1, 5 bases. CDR3 length: 14 amino acids. Trimming removed 6 bases at V and 10 bases at J, with 21 bases between. The germline gives CDR1 MNHEY, CDR2 SVGAGI. The CDR3 bases are TGTGCCAGCAGGGGAGGGGAGTCTAGTGTTCGAGCTTTCTTT. Its protein product is CASRGGESSVRAFF.

V is TRBV30 and J is TRBJ2-2; TRBD2 matches at 16 bases. J was trimmed by 4 bases and V by 3 bases; bases with no gene match: 11. Germline CDR1 and CDR2: GTSNPN and SVGIG (reference sequence). The CDR3 consists of 19 residues. As DNA, the CDR3 is TGTGCCTGGAGACGAGGGGGACTAGCGGGAGGGTCGGGCACCGGGGAGCTGTTTTTT. This codes for CAWRRGGLAGGSGTGELFF.

The V call is TRBV7-8, the J call TRBJ1-1; 9 bases agree with TRBD1. The CDR3 loop spans 16 amino acids. Germline CDR1 reads SGHVS; CDR2 reads FQNEAQ. With 6 bases clipped from V and 1 base from J, the junction kept 9 bases outside the gene matches. The CDR3 bases are TGTGCCAGCAGACAGCCTCCGGGACAGGGGAACACTGAAGCTTTCTTT. This codes for CASRQPPGQGNTEAFF.

The chain combines TRBV23-1 with TRBJ1-1; maybe TRBD1 (5 bases). TRBV23-1 is an ORF; its function is uncertain. There are 12 residues in the CDR3. V was shortened by 6 bases and J by 4 bases, with 9 bases between the two germline ends. The CDR3 region is CASRGVSTEAFF. In DNA form, the CDR3 reads TGCGCCAGCAGAGGGGTTAGCACTGAAGCTTTCTTT.

CDR3 coding DNA: TGTGCCAGCAGCCGAGACAGGGGTCGGTCGGGTGAAAAACTGTTTTTT. This sequence encodes CASSRDRGRSGEKLFF. The chain is built from TRBV27 and TRBJ1-4; TRBD1 matches 8 bases. J was trimmed by 7 bases and V by 6 bases; bases with no gene match: 13. This CDR3 has 16 amino acids. Germline V gene lookup returns CDR1 MNHEY and CDR2 SMNVEV (reference sequence).

This clone was seen a few times. The chain uses TRBV27 and TRBJ2-1; 7 bases are shared with TRBD2. Germline values: CDR1 MNHEY, CDR2 SMNVEV (reference sequence). J lost 7 bases, V lost 2 bases, and 8 bases had no gene match. The CDR3 is made up of 15 amino acids. The CDR3 loop reads CASSLNAGVGNEQFF. The CDR3 DNA is TGTGCCAGCAGTTTAAATGCGGGAGTAGGAAATGAGCAGTTCTTC.

The rearrangement uses TRBV7-9 and TRBJ1-2; D is unclear. CDR1 SEHNR and CDR2 FQNEAQ come from the germline V gene (reference sequence). The length of the CDR3 is 15 residues. Trimming took off 5 bases at V and 8 bases at J, with 21 bases between the two ends. CDR3 in amino acids: CASSAHGQANLGYTF. For the CDR3, the DNA is TGTGCCAGCAGCGCCCATGGGCAGGCCAATCTAGGCTACACCTTC.

The chain couples TRBV9 to TRBJ1-1; D gene ambiguous. The germline V gene has CDR1 SGDLS and CDR2 YYNGEE. Trimming stripped 0 bases from V and 0 bases from J, with 6 bases between. The CDR3 runs 14 residues. The CDR3 spells CASSVGQMNTEAFF. The DNA of the CDR3 is TGTGCCAGCAGCGTAGGTCAGATGAACACTGAAGCTTTCTTT. Supplemented by reference TRBV9 and TRBJ1-1, the full variable domain reads DSGVTQTPKHLITATGQRVTLRCSPRSGDLSVYWYQQSLDQGLQFLIQYYNGEERAKGNILERFSAQQFPDLHSELNLSSLELGDSALYFCASSVGQMNTEAFFGQGTRLTVV.

The V call is TRBV4-1, the J call TRBJ1-4; no reliable D call. The CDR3 runs to 15 residues. Trimming cost V 0 bases and J 4 bases, with 9 bases left between them. In germline, CDR1 is MGHRA, CDR2 YSYEKL. CDR3 loop: CASSQDSGYNEKLFF. In DNA, the CDR3 is TGCGCCAGCAGCCAAGATAGCGGTTATAATGAAAAACTGTTTTTT.

This chain links TRBV21-1 with TRBJ2-7; no DNA check was done on the table's D call, TRBD1. TRBV21-1 is a known pseudogene. The CDR3 loop spans 18 amino acids. CDR3 region: CASSKGCRITPRSYEQYF. The CDR3 nucleotides are TGTGCCAGCAGCAAAGGTTGCAGGATTACTCCTCGGTCCTACGAGCAGTACTTC.

The chain uses TRBV27 and TRBJ1-5; the D is unclear. Trimming pared 8 bases from V and 0 bases from J, leaving 17 bases between. This CDR3 is built from 16 residues. Germline V gene sequence: CDR1 MNHEY, CDR2 SMNVEV (reference sequence). The CDR3: CASRESRRYSNQPQHF. The CDR3 coding sequence is TGTGCCAGCCGTGAATCAAGGAGGTATAGCAATCAGCCCCAGCATTTT.

This chain connects TRBV28 to TRBJ2-1; 8 bases are a match to TRBD2. The CDR3 is made up of 13 amino acids. Germline V gene data show CDR1 as MDHEN and CDR2 as SYDVKM. The junction had 2 bases not matched to a gene; V was cut back by 3 bases and J by 7 bases. CDR3 DNA sequence: TGTGCCAGCAGTTTGCCGGGAGGGAATGAGCAGTTCTTC. Protein: CASSLPGGNEQFF.